Below are 28 T cell receptor beta chains sequenced from a single sample in a study of T cells in Graves' hyperthyroidism and ophthalmopathy. Amplification of TCR beta CDR3 regions was performed using RNA transcripts as template. HTBI primers were the set used in a first-round RT-PCR of the TCR CDR3. MiXCR, run by TCRdb on the multiplex PCR reads, gives a single entry per CDR3 protein. The sample records about 640,000 distinct CDR3 sequences, more than 12% being singletons. Sequenced: blood. All receptors derive from a woman between 45 and 65 years old with Graves' ophthalmopathy.

This clonotype was seen only a few times. The V and J genes are TRBV6-1 and TRBJ2-3; tentative D call: TRBD2 (5 bases). Trimming took off 5 bases at V and 0 bases at J, with 12 bases between the two ends. Germline loops: CDR1 MNHNS, CDR2 SASEGT. The CDR3 is 15 amino acids. The CDR3: CASSYEGESTDTQYF. The CDR3 nucleotides read TGTGCCAGCAGTTACGAGGGAGAAAGCACAGATACGCAGTATTTT.

This clonotype was seen at least ten times. The chain uses TRBV27 and TRBJ2-1; 11 bases are a match to TRBD2. This CDR3 has 18 amino acids. Germline CDR1 and CDR2: MNHEY and SMNVEV (reference sequence). The V and J ends lost 1 base and 0 bases, in that order; junction bases with no gene match: 5. In DNA, the CDR3 is TGTGCCAGCAGTTTATTCAGGACTAGCGGGTTCTCCTACAATGAGCAGTTCTTC. This gives the protein CASSLFRTSGFSYNEQFF.

This clonotype has just a few counts. The V call is TRBV27, the J call TRBJ1-6; D call uncertain. Trimming cost V 2 bases and J 0 bases, with 8 bases left between them. The CDR3 covers 16 residues. Germline CDR1 MNHEY, CDR2 SMNVEV (reference sequence). The CDR3 spells CASSLRGSSYNSPLHF. The CDR3 nucleotides read TGTGCCAGCAGTTTACGTGGAAGCTCCTATAATTCACCCCTCCACTTT.

This clonotype was observed at least ten times. The chain has TRBV2 and TRBJ2-7; 7 bases are a match to TRBD2. With V trimmed by 3 bases and J by 2 bases, 7 bases remained unmatched. Germline values: CDR1 SNHLY, CDR2 FYNNEI. There are 15 residues in the CDR3. CDR3 sequence reads: CASSEMLREPYEQYF. CDR3 sequence (DNA): TGTGCCAGCAGTGAGATGCTGCGGGAGCCCTACGAGCAGTACTTC.

This clonotype showed up many times. J is TRBJ2-3 and V is TRBV7-3; TRBD1 matches 10 bases. The ends lost 5 bases at V and 3 bases at J; junction bases unmatched: 5. CDR1 and CDR2 (germline): SGHTA, FQGTGA. The CDR3 totals 15 residues. The CDR3 here is CASSRDRGRTDTQYF. The DNA of the CDR3 is TGTGCCAGCAGCCGGGACAGGGGTCGGACAGATACGCAGTATTTT.

The chain employs TRBV6-1 and TRBJ2-1; 14 bases are shared with TRBD2. Germline assignment: CDR1 MNHNS and CDR2 SASEGT. V gave up 6 bases and J gave up 5 bases; unmatched junction bases: 15. This CDR3 contains 19 residues. CDR3 bases: TGTGCCAGCAGCAGACTAGCGGGAGGGTCGGGGACATGGGACAATGAGCAGTTCTTC. Translation: CASSRLAGGSGTWDNEQFF.

The sample holds many counts of this clonotype. This chain links TRBV7-9 with TRBJ2-1; D is perhaps TRBD1 or TRBD2 (5 bases each). The CDR3 loop spans 17 amino acids. Per the germline V gene, CDR1 is SEHNR and CDR2 is FQNEAQ (reference sequence). The V end lost 1 base, the J end lost 0 bases, and 13 bases lay between the germline ends. In DNA form, the CDR3 reads TGTGCCAGCAGCTTAGGTACGGGGACCGGCTCCTACAATGAGCAGTTCTTC. Its protein product is CASSLGTGTGSYNEQFF.

This clonotype was counted a few times. The V call is TRBV27, the J call TRBJ2-5, with no clear D. Germline CDR1 and CDR2: MNHEY and SMNVEV (reference sequence). V lost 2 bases, J lost 5 bases, and 9 bases lay in between. The CDR3 contains 13 residues. In DNA form, the CDR3 reads TGTGCCAGCAGTTTAGGAGTGCGGGAGACCCAGTACTTC. Its translation is CASSLGVRETQYF.

This clonotype showed up just a few times. V and J are TRBV27 and TRBJ2-1; D call uncertain. V lost 5 bases to trimming and J lost 3 bases, with 8 bases between them. The germline CDR1 and CDR2 sequences are MNHEY and SMNVEV (reference sequence). The CDR3 loop spans 13 amino acids. CDR3 sequence (DNA): TGTGCCAGCAGTACCAATCGCTACAATGAGCAGTTCTTC. It translates to CASSTNRYNEQFF.

The table lists this clonotype with many counts. CDR3 sequence: CASSLSWTGGYEQYF. The CDR3 region has the DNA TGTGCCAGCAGTTTGTCCTGGACAGGGGGCTACGAGCAGTACTTC. The rearrangement joins TRBV28 to TRBJ2-7, with 10 bases lining up with TRBD1. The CDR3 has 15 amino acids. Germline values: CDR1 MDHEN, CDR2 SYDVKM. Trimming cost V 3 bases and J 3 bases; bases outside gene matches: 5. Using reference TRBV28 and TRBJ2-7 for the parts outside the CDR3, the full variable domain is DVKVTQSSRYLVKRTGEKVFLECVQDMDHENMFWYRQDPGLGLRLIYFSYDVKMKEKGDIPEGYSVSREKKERFSLILESASTNQTSMYLCASSLSWTGGYEQYFGPGTRLTVT.

The rearrangement uses TRBV9 and TRBJ2-1; 7 nucleotides align to TRBD1. The V gene's germline CDR1 is SGDLS and CDR2 YYNGEE. CDR3 size: 18 residues. With V trimmed by 0 bases and J by 0 bases, 9 bases remained unmatched. The CDR3: CASSVARDRATSYNEQFF. The CDR3 DNA reads as TGTGCCAGCAGCGTAGCTAGAGACAGGGCTACCTCCTACAATGAGCAGTTCTTC.

J is TRBJ2-6 and V is TRBV27, with D perhaps matching TRBD1 (5 bases). This CDR3 spans 14 amino acids. CDR1 is MNHEY and CDR2 is SMNVEV in the germline V gene (reference sequence). V was clipped by 6 bases and J by 3 bases, with 9 bases between them. The CDR3 bases are TGTGCCAGCAGCTGGGGCGGTGGGGCCAACGTCCTGACTTTC. Its protein product is CASSWGGGANVLTF.

This clonotype has a handful of counts. The chain joins TRBV28 to TRBJ1-5; the D is unclear. Germline V lookup: CDR1 MDHEN, CDR2 SYDVKM. This CDR3 contains 14 residues. V lost 5 bases to trimming and J lost 2 bases, with 10 bases between them. CDR3 loop: CASSETWGNQPQHF. The CDR3 region has the DNA TGTGCCAGCAGTGAAACTTGGGGCAATCAGCCCCAGCATTTT.

This clonotype showed up many times. The genes are TRBV27 and TRBJ2-7, with 10 bases lining up with TRBD2. This CDR3 has 16 amino acids. Germline V CDR1 and CDR2: MNHEY, SMNVEV (reference sequence). V shed 6 bases, J shed 4 bases, and the junction held 12 bases outside the gene matches. The CDR3 bases are TGTGCCAGCAGCTCGTTTCTAGCGGGAGTTAGTTACGAGCAGTACTTC. It specifies CASSSFLAGVSYEQYF.

This clonotype was picked up many times. The CDR3 loop is CASSHQRGAYEQYF. CDR3 nucleotides: TGTGCCAGCAGCCACCAAAGGGGCGCCTACGAGCAGTACTTC. The chain has TRBV3-1 and TRBJ2-7, with a tentative D call TRBD1 (5 bases). Germline V gene sequence: CDR1 LGHDT, CDR2 YNNKEL (reference sequence). The CDR3 runs to 14 residues. V was clipped by 3 bases and J by 2 bases, with 11 bases between them.

This clonotype was detected many times. The chain carries TRBV28 and TRBJ2-7; D unclear. The CDR3 has 12 residues. Trimming took 6 bases from V and 6 from J, leaving 12 bases between them. In germline, CDR1 is MDHEN, CDR2 SYDVKM. In nucleotides, the CDR3 is TGTGCCAGCAGCCCAGTGTACGGCGAGCAGTACTTC. Translated, it gives CASSPVYGEQYF.

This chain joins TRBV2 and TRBJ1-1; weak D call: TRBD1 (6 bases). The V end was cut by 11 bases, the J end by 2 bases, with 27 bases between. CDR1 SNHLY and CDR2 FYNNEI come from the germline V gene. This CDR3 is 17 amino acids long. Here the CDR3 DNA reads TGTGCCTTTAGAACACAGGGAGGGGCTCAGAGAAACACTGAAGCTTTCTTT. This gives the protein CAFRTQGGAQRNTEAFF.

This clonotype was picked up many times. The chain combines TRBV16 with TRBJ2-1; D gene uncertain. CDR1 and CDR2 from the germline V gene are KGHSY and FQNENV. The CDR3 sequence is 12 residues long. V gave up 2 bases and J gave up 5 bases, with 4 bases separating them. The CDR3 region is CASSQEHNEQFF. The CDR3 bases are TGTGCCAGCAGCCAAGAGCACAATGAGCAGTTCTTC.

This clonotype was counted ten times or more. The chain combines TRBV11-3 with TRBJ2-7; TRBD2 might be the D (5 bases). Per the germline V gene, CDR1 is SGHNT and CDR2 is YENEEA. Trimming cost V 1 base and J 4 bases, with 11 bases left between them. The CDR3 length is 14 residues. The CDR3 DNA follows: TGTGCCAGCAGCTTAGTTCGGGGTTGGTACGAGCAGTACTTC. Translated: CASSLVRGWYEQYF.

V and J are TRBV7-9 and TRBJ2-2, with TRBD2 as a possible D gene (6 bases). The CDR3 totals 16 residues. Per germline, CDR1 SEHNR and CDR2 FQNEAQ (reference sequence). V was pared by 8 bases and J by 5 bases, with 21 bases between. CDR3 bases: TGTGCCAGCTTAACCAGACCCCCTAGCGTGACCGGGGAGCTGTTTTTT. Its translation is CASLTRPPSVTGELFF. Together with reference TRBV7-9 and TRBJ2-2, the CDR3 gives the full variable domain: DTGVSQNPRHKITKRGQNVTFRCDPISEHNRLYWYRQTLGQGPEFLTYFQNEAQLEKSRLLSDRFSAERPKGSFSTLEIQRTEQGDSAMYLCASLTRPPSVTGELFFGEGSRLTVL.

This clonotype was detected a few times. This rearrangement joins TRBV5-6 to TRBJ2-1; 8 bases align to TRBD1. This CDR3 spans 16 amino acids. Trimming at V came to 4 bases and at J to 3 bases, leaving 9 bases not matched to a gene. Germline CDR1 reads SGHDT; CDR2 reads YYEEEE. CDR3 nucleotide sequence: TGTGCCAGCAGCCCATGGACAGGGACGAGCTACAATGAGCAGTTCTTC. Translating it yields CASSPWTGTSYNEQFF.

This chain joins TRBV9 and TRBJ2-1; D gene unclear. CDR3 length: 14 residues. Trimming removed 0 bases from V and 7 bases from J, with 11 bases in between. Germline CDR1 and CDR2: SGDLS and YYNGEE. The DNA for the CDR3 is TGTGCCAGCAGCGTAGGCGTGAGCGCTAATGAGCAGTTCTTC. Amino acid sequence: CASSVGVSANEQFF.

The V gene is TRBV6-2 or TRBV6-3, the J gene TRBJ1-1; TRBD1 matches at 8 bases. CDR1 is MNHEY and CDR2 is SVGEGT in the germline V gene. V was clipped by 7 bases and J by 6 bases; unmatched bases: 13. CDR3 length: 15 amino acids. CDR3: CASKQIGQGDSEAFF. The CDR3 DNA reads as TGTGCCAGCAAACAGATCGGACAGGGCGACTCTGAAGCTTTCTTT.

This rearrangement joins TRBV20-1 to TRBJ2-2; D is perhaps TRBD1 or TRBD2 (5 bases each). The CDR3 is 14 residues long. Germline-derived CDR1 and CDR2 are DFQATT and SNEGSKA (reference sequence). Trimming shortened V by 3 bases and J by 3 bases, and 11 bases separated the two germline ends. DNA of the CDR3: TGCAGTGCTAGTTGGGGGTCAGACACCGGGGAGCTGTTTTTT. It codes for CSASWGSDTGELFF.

This clonotype was observed at least ten times. The V gene is TRBV6-1, the J gene TRBJ2-7; 7 bases are a match to TRBD1. The junction had 6 bases not matched to a gene; V was cut back by 5 bases and J by 2 bases. Germline V gene data show CDR1 as MNHNS and CDR2 as SASEGT. CDR3 length: 14 residues. The CDR3 DNA follows: TGTGCCAGCAGTATCCGGACAGGTCCCTACGAGCAGTACTTC. It is translated as CASSIRTGPYEQYF.

This clonotype occurred many times. The rearrangement joins TRBV6-2 or TRBV6-3 to TRBJ1-1; D unclear. The CDR3 consists of 13 residues. The germline V gene has CDR1 MNHEY and CDR2 SVGEGT. Trimming shortened V by 7 bases and J by 5 bases, and 14 bases separated the two germline ends. The CDR3 region is CASTATRMTEAFF. Here the CDR3 DNA reads TGTGCCAGCACCGCGACAAGAATGACTGAAGCTTTCTTT.

This clonotype was recorded a few times. V is TRBV28 and J is TRBJ1-6; 8 nucleotides align to TRBD1. The CDR3 is 14 residues long. Germline CDR1 reads MDHEN; CDR2 reads SYDVKM. Trimming removed 5 bases from V and 8 bases from J; junction bases left unmatched: 5. The CDR3 loop reads CASSDPDRDSPLHF. In nucleotides, the CDR3 is TGTGCCAGCAGTGACCCGGACAGGGATTCACCCCTCCACTTT.

This clonotype was detected ten times or more. V gene TRBV3-1 combines with J gene TRBJ2-7; 8 nucleotides align to TRBD1. Trimming cost V 1 base and J 2 bases; bases outside gene matches: 4. This CDR3 comprises 15 residues. CDR1 LGHDT and CDR2 YNNKEL come from the germline V gene (reference sequence). The CDR3 protein is CASSQVGTGTYEQYF. The CDR3 DNA reads as TGTGCCAGCAGCCAAGTCGGGACAGGTACCTACGAGCAGTACTTC.